This paragraph reports one T cell receptor beta chain. Antigen specificity is unknown. General observations from the study: Greatest tumor Treg TCR overlap was with tumor naive CD4+ cells.

Memory CD4+ T cells were sorted as CD4+CD45RO+CD25- cells. The CDR3 totals 16 residues. The V segment lost 0 bases and the J segment 3 bases; nucleotides outside the gene matches: 1. Germline CDR1 SGHRS, CDR2 YFSETQ. Constant-region reverse primers amplified full-length variable regions, followed by semi-nested Nested Universal Primer A PCR. Via MiXCR, TCRdb re-called the 5' RACE reads, giving one row per CDR3 protein. There are some 40,000 distinct CDR3 sequences in the sample; 25% to 35% occur only once, and around 3.9% lies in the top ten. The TCR comes from a female donor with breast cancer. The genes are TRBV5-1 and TRBJ2-3, with 13 bases aligning to TRBD2. The specimen was memory CD4+ T cells sorted from a lymph node. Subset noted: memory CD4+ T cells, CD4+CD45RO+CD25-. The chain's CDR3 is CASSLGLAGGTDTQYF. The DNA for the CDR3 is TGCGCCAGCAGCTTGGGACTAGCGGGGGGAACAGATACGCAGTATTTT.